These 7 T cell receptor beta chains originate from one sample sequenced in a study of patients and donors after allogeneic stem cell transplantation. TCRdb re-analysed the RT-PCR reads in MiXCR, keeping a single row per CDR3 protein. This table has 100,000 to 120,000 distinct CDR3 sequences, 35% appearing once. Sequences were obtained from blood, either unsorted or a sorted T cell fraction (not recorded which). These receptor sequences come from a human donor who was either an allogeneic HSCT recipient or a stem cell or donor lymphocyte infusion donor (not recorded which). It is not recorded whose cells these are; they may come from a transplant donor.

This chain connects TRBV10-3 to TRBJ2-7; 9 bases fit TRBD1. Germline V gives CDR1 ENHRY, CDR2 SYGVKD. V gave up 4 bases and J gave up 1 base; unmatched junction bases: 5. This CDR3 spans 15 amino acids. CDR3 DNA sequence: TGTGCCATCAGTGGGGGGACAGGGCGTTCCTACGAGCAGTACTTC. This gives the protein CAISGGTGRSYEQYF.

The chain combines TRBV15 with TRBJ2-5, with D perhaps assigned TRBD1 or TRBD2 (5 bases each). CDR3 length: 16 residues. CDR1 and CDR2 from the germline V gene are LNHNV and YYDKDF (reference sequence). Trimming shortened V by 0 bases and J by 4 bases, and 15 bases separated the two germline ends. The CDR3 sequence: CATSRDPAGTGETQYF. The CDR3 nucleotides read TGTGCCACCAGCAGAGATCCTGCAGGGACGGGAGAGACCCAGTACTTC.

This clonotype has only one observation. This chain uses TRBV7-3 with TRBJ2-3; 7 bases agree with TRBD2. The V and J ends lost 1 base and 7 bases, in that order; junction bases with no gene match: 14. CDR1 and CDR2 (germline): SGHTA, FQGTGA. The CDR3 spans 17 residues. The CDR3: CASSLRGTTHLEHTQYF. The CDR3 DNA is TGTGCCAGCAGCTTAAGGGGGACTACCCACCTTGAGCATACGCAGTATTTT.

This clonotype has only a few counts. The V and J genes are TRBV27 and TRBJ2-1, with D unresolved. CDR1 and CDR2 (germline): MNHEY, SMNVEV (reference sequence). The germline V and J ends were trimmed by 0 bases and 4 bases, with 7 bases remaining between them. The CDR3 totals 14 residues. In nucleotides, the CDR3 is TGTGCCAGCAGTTTATCGGGTTTTTACAATGAGCAGTTCTTC. Its translation: CASSLSGFYNEQFF.

There are a few counts of this clonotype. This rearrangement joins TRBV12-3 or TRBV12-4 to TRBJ1-6; D perhaps matches TRBD1 (5 bases). V was pared by 6 bases and J by 0 bases, with 18 bases between. The CDR3 is made up of 18 amino acids. The CDR3 is CASSLDILRGSYNSPLHF. CDR3 in DNA: TGTGCCAGCAGCCTGGACATTCTCCGGGGCTCCTATAATTCACCCCTCCACTTT.

This clonotype was counted many times. The rearrangement links TRBV7-8 to TRBJ1-4; D is uncertain. Germline V lookup: CDR1 SGHVS, CDR2 FQNEAQ. V was shortened by 5 bases and J by 0 bases, with 7 bases between the two germline ends. There are 14 residues in the CDR3. CDR3 DNA: TGTGCCAGCAGCCTCCTTGCAACTAATGAAAAACTGTTTTTT. Protein: CASSLLATNEKLFF.

This clonotype was detected only a few times. The chain has TRBV6-5 and TRBJ1-2, with D possibly being TRBD1 (5 bases). V shed 3 bases and J shed 3 bases, with 11 bases lying between them. Germline V gives CDR1 MNHEY, CDR2 SVGAGI. The CDR3 is made up of 14 amino acids. CDR3 loop: CASSYRGRDYGYTF. The CDR3 DNA is TGTGCCAGCAGTTATAGGGGCAGGGACTATGGCTACACCTTC.